Listed below are T cell receptor beta chains from one sample, sequenced in a study of shared clonotypes between healthy human individuals. Sequenced by immunoSEQ multiplex PCR; TCRdb stores in-frame clones only, minus some. The table has approximately 2.1 million clones, approximately 93% seen once. The sequencing sample was made of naive CD4+ T cells from PBMCs. Receptors were obtained from a young man in good health. Some clones in this sample may be carry-over from other donors' samples. Both conserved end residues are trimmed from each CDR3. Fields, in order: CDR3 protein, V gene.

CDR3aa: ASSFNQGMNTEAF
v_gene: TRBV27

CDR3aa: ASSPVRAEKLF
v_gene: TRBV5-5

CDR3aa: ASSLGQYEKLF
v_gene: TRBV6-1

CDR3aa: ASAPVGRETDTQY
v_gene: TRBV28

CDR3aa: ASSLSGPEAF
v_gene: TRBV7-9

CDR3aa: ASSLSAAETQY
v_gene: TRBV11-2

CDR3aa: AISDFVAGTDTQY
v_gene: TRBV10-3

CDR3aa: ASSPHPLSGPRRWGELF
v_gene: TRBV11-3

CDR3aa: ASSHKPGLAGPEQF
v_gene: TRBV7-9

CDR3aa: SVEVGQGQETQY
v_gene: TRBV29-1

CDR3aa: ASSPLGLVANEQF
v_gene: TRBV27

CDR3aa: SVVGPRGGNEQF
v_gene: TRBV29-1

CDR3aa: ASAGEMGYGYT
v_gene: TRBV2

CDR3aa: ASSEARPGGPKAEQF
v_gene: TRBV6-1

CDR3aa: ASSPTGQGANEQY
v_gene: TRBV13

CDR3aa: ASSFPWFSRGLSDGELF
v_gene: TRBV27

CDR3aa: ASSLGGTRSDEQY
v_gene: TRBV28

CDR3aa: ASSQVRETGPY
v_gene: TRBV4-2

CDR3aa: ASSLVGPETQY
v_gene: TRBV7-8

CDR3aa: ASSSLRGGGGYT
v_gene: TRBV7-8

CDR3aa: ASSRAVLYEQY
v_gene: TRBV5-4

CDR3aa: ASSSLRRRNQPQH
v_gene: TRBV28

CDR3aa: ASSRTSGSSYEQY
v_gene: TRBV6-5

CDR3aa: ASSNGIPLEAF
v_gene: TRBV19

CDR3aa: ASSRRQGAGEQY
v_gene: TRBV28

CDR3aa: ASTLTGPQETQY
v_gene: TRBV7-2

CDR3aa: ASIQGRVLQPQH
v_gene: TRBV23-1

CDR3aa: ASSLVRPSGTGELF
v_gene: TRBV7-2

CDR3aa: ASSLRTGSASGSGTGELF
v_gene: TRBV19

CDR3aa: ASSPRTSGPANTGELF
v_gene: TRBV7-2

CDR3aa: SGRTRSYNEQF
v_gene: TRBV29-1

CDR3aa: ASSLFSGAPDTQY
v_gene: TRBV5-1

CDR3aa: ASSVASLGPGELF
v_gene: TRBV9

CDR3aa: ASSTAGELHEQY
v_gene: TRBV18

CDR3aa: ASSPPFSENTEAF
v_gene: TRBV18

CDR3aa: ASSLDGGQPQH
v_gene: TRBV7-9

CDR3aa: ASSSQRQALSGELF
v_gene: TRBV28

CDR3aa: ASNDGITDTQY
v_gene: TRBV5-1

CDR3aa: ASSQPGTGTYEQY
v_gene: TRBV28